A single sample is the source of the 17 T cell receptor beta chains below, sequenced in a study of T-cell reconstitution after alpha-beta-depleted transplantation in children. The library targeted TCRbeta and was prepared with unique molecular identifiers. MiXCR was run by TCRdb on the PCR reads, yielding one entry per CDR3 protein. The data contain 300,000 or so distinct CDR3 sequences, roughly 21% of them singletons. The sample here was PBMCs, mostly from graft donor cells, taken 180 days after TCRalphabeta/CD19-depleted stem cell transplant. The origin of the receptors is a male patient younger than 18 who had a stem cell transplant for acute lymphoblastic leukemia, so the T cells may come from the graft donor.

This clonotype was observed a handful of times. This CDR3 is CSVGRSVLSSYNEQFF. The CDR3 DNA reads TGCAGCGTCGGCCGGTCTGTCCTAAGCTCCTACAATGAGCAGTTCTTC. This rearrangement joins TRBV29-1 to TRBJ2-1; D not resolved. Germline V lookup: CDR1 SQVTM, CDR2 ANQGSEA. The length of the CDR3 is 16 residues. The V end lost 6 bases, the J end lost 0 bases, and 18 bases lay between the germline ends.

The gene calls are TRBV11-1 and TRBJ2-7, with 9 bases lining up with TRBD2. Trimming removed 5 bases from V and 2 bases from J; junction bases left unmatched: 7. Germline V lookup: CDR1 SGHAT, CDR2 FQDESV (reference sequence). This CDR3 region has 15 residues. The CDR3 reads CASSPALAGAYEQYF. In DNA, the CDR3 is TGTGCCAGCAGCCCGGCGTTAGCGGGGGCCTACGAGCAGTACTTC.

The chain employs TRBV27 and TRBJ2-7; either TRBD1 or TRBD2 may fit D (5 bases each). Germline V lookup: CDR1 MNHEY, CDR2 SMNVEV (reference sequence). The germline V and J ends were trimmed by 8 bases and 5 bases, with 22 bases remaining between them. The CDR3 has 15 residues. CDR3 DNA sequence: TGTGCCAGCGCCCCGACCGGGGCCGGTTTGAACGAGCAGTACTTC. This gives the protein CASAPTGAGLNEQYF.

The gene calls are TRBV15 and TRBJ2-7; 8 nucleotides match TRBD2. The ends lost 1 base at V and 6 bases at J; junction bases unmatched: 17. The CDR3 runs 18 residues. CDR1 is LNHNV and CDR2 is YYDKDF in the germline V gene (reference sequence). The CDR3 sequence is CATSRGERKPGGPGEQYF. The CDR3 DNA follows: TGTGCCACCAGCAGAGGGGAGCGGAAACCGGGAGGGCCGGGCGAGCAGTACTTC.

This clonotype was seen at least ten times. The chain's CDR3 is CASSGGQGRNTEAFF. As DNA, the CDR3 is TGCGCCAGCAGCGGAGGACAGGGGAGGAACACTGAAGCTTTCTTT. The J gene is TRBJ1-1, the V gene TRBV5-1, with TRBD1 identical over 9 bases. The V gene end was trimmed by 4 bases and the J gene end by 1 base; junction bases not matched to a gene: 5. This CDR3 region has 15 residues. The germline V gene encodes CDR1 SGHRS and CDR2 YFSETQ.

This clonotype was recorded a few times. The chain employs TRBV20-1 and TRBJ1-5; no clear D. The ends were cut back, 5 bases at V and 7 bases at J, with 12 bases in the middle. The CDR3 is 12 amino acids. The germline gives CDR1 DFQATT, CDR2 SNEGSKA (reference sequence). The DNA of the CDR3 is TGCAGTGCTGGAGCAGGTCTGCAGCCCCAGCATTTT. This codes for CSAGAGLQPQHF.

This clonotype was counted between two and nine times. V is TRBV5-1 and J is TRBJ2-3, with D uncertain. Germline assignment: CDR1 SGHRS and CDR2 YFSETQ. The CDR3 consists of 16 residues. Trimming shortened V by 1 base and J by 0 bases, and 12 bases separated the two germline ends. The CDR3, as DNA: TGCGCCAGCAGCTTGAGGTACAGCGCTAGCACAGATACGCAGTATTTT. Protein: CASSLRYSASTDTQYF.

CDR3 region: CSAIPGQGYEQYF. The CDR3, as DNA: TGCAGTGCTATACCGGGACAGGGATACGAGCAGTACTTC. This rearrangement joins TRBV20-1 to TRBJ2-7; 9 bases fit TRBD1. CDR3 length: 13 amino acids. The germline CDR1 and CDR2 sequences are DFQATT and SNEGSKA (reference sequence). J lost 4 bases, V lost 4 bases, and 5 bases had no gene match.

The chain employs TRBV6-5 and TRBJ1-5; 9 bases map to TRBD1. The CDR3 has 15 residues. Germline CDR1 MNHEY, CDR2 SVGAGI. V shed 4 bases and J 3 bases; nucleotides not matched to a gene: 4. The DNA of the CDR3 is TGTGCCAGCAGTTCCGACAGGGGGGCCAATCAGCCCCAGCATTTT. Protein product: CASSSDRGANQPQHF.

This clonotype was seen a few times. The V gene is TRBV5-6, the J gene TRBJ2-1; TRBD2 matches 10 bases. The germline CDR1 and CDR2 sequences are SGHDT and YYEEEE. V shed 4 bases and J 7 bases; nucleotides not matched to a gene: 5. There are 14 residues in the CDR3. CDR3 nucleotides: TGTGCCAGCAGCCGTTTGGGACTAGCGAATGAGCAGTTCTTC. Translated, it gives CASSRLGLANEQFF.

The rearrangement joins TRBV10-2 to TRBJ2-1; 8 bases agree with TRBD2. Per the germline V gene, CDR1 is WSHSY and CDR2 is SAAADI. CDR3 length: 17 amino acids. Trimming at V came to 6 bases and at J to 6 bases, leaving 16 bases not matched to a gene. The CDR3 reads CASRDLAGQTSLNEQFF. The CDR3, as DNA: TGCGCCAGCAGGGACTTAGCGGGACAAACCAGCCTCAATGAGCAGTTCTTC.

This chain uses TRBV5-1 with TRBJ2-1; 9 positions agree with TRBD2. The ends lost 1 base at V and 5 bases at J; junction bases unmatched: 19. In germline, CDR1 is SGHRS, CDR2 YFSETQ. There are 20 residues in the CDR3. The CDR3 nucleotides are TGCGCCAGCAGCTTGTCGGGGTACTGGGGCGGGAGGGGCGGCGACAATGAGCAGTTCTTC. This sequence encodes CASSLSGYWGGRGGDNEQFF.

The rearrangement uses TRBV10-3 and TRBJ1-1; D remains ambiguous. Trimming pared 2 bases from V and 0 bases from J, leaving 4 bases between. This CDR3 comprises 13 residues. Per the germline V gene, CDR1 is ENHRY and CDR2 is SYGVKD. The chain's CDR3 is CAISERMNTEAFF. The CDR3 DNA follows: TGTGCCATCAGTGAGCGGATGAACACTGAAGCTTTCTTT.

This clonotype was counted a few times. The chain joins TRBV5-1 to TRBJ2-7; D possibly corresponds to TRBD2 (5 bases). The germline V and J ends were trimmed by 4 bases and 3 bases, with 23 bases remaining between them. The CDR3 is 17 residues long. The germline V gene encodes CDR1 SGHRS and CDR2 YFSETQ. CDR3 DNA: TGCGCCAGCAGCCAGGAGGATAGGGTCCCGTGGCTCTACGAGCAGTACTTC. Translation gives CASSQEDRVPWLYEQYF.

A single count supports this clonotype. This chain links TRBV3-1 with TRBJ2-4; D could derive from TRBD1 or TRBD2 (5 bases each). This CDR3 is built from 19 residues. Between the trimmed V and J ends, which lost 0 bases and 1 base, there was a span of 19 bases. Germline values: CDR1 LGHDT, CDR2 YNNKEL (reference sequence). DNA for the CDR3: TGTGCCAGCAGCCAAGACCCCCCAGGGAGAGGGTTCGCCAAAAACATTCAGTACTTC. It encodes CASSQDPPGRGFAKNIQYF.

The rearrangement joins TRBV14 to TRBJ2-7, with TRBD2 matching over 8 bases. The V and J ends lost 1 base and 1 base, in that order; junction bases with no gene match: 3. Germline V CDR1 and CDR2: SGHDN, FVKESK. The CDR3 runs to 15 residues. This chain's CDR3 is CASSQAGTRSYEQYF. The CDR3 DNA reads TGTGCCAGCAGCCAAGCAGGGACTAGGTCCTACGAGCAGTACTTC. The complete variable domain, with remaining parts taken from reference TRBV14 and TRBJ2-7, reads EAGVTQFPSHSVIEKGQTVTLRCDPISGHDNLYWYRRVMGKEIKFLLHFVKESKQDESGMPNNRFLAERTGGTYSTLKVQPAELEDSGVYFCASSQAGTRSYEQYFGPGTRLTVT.

This clonotype was recorded a few times. This chain connects TRBV12-3 or TRBV12-4 to TRBJ1-1; TRBD1 aligns across 9 bases. V gave up 7 bases and J gave up 1 base; unmatched junction bases: 7. CDR3 length: 15 amino acids. CDR3 amino acids: CASTKGQGRNTEAFF. The CDR3 DNA is TGTGCCAGCACCAAGGGACAGGGAAGGAACACTGAAGCTTTCTTT.